This entry features one TCR beta chain sequence. The data belong to a study of Ad26.COV2.S vaccination and SARS-CoV-2 variants. Clones were sequenced by immunoSEQ multiplex PCR, and TCRdb holds only the in-frame ones, with some missing. The sample includes 300,000 to 400,000 clones, around 83% of them seen just once. Treatment of the sample: about 20 received Ad26.COV2.S at low or high dose, single or two shots; 5 received placebo; per-sample allocation not given. Material that was analyzed had been drawn on day 63 after the first vaccine or placebo injection. CDR3 length: 13 amino acids. Per the germline V gene, CDR1 is LGHDT and CDR2 is YNNKEL (reference sequence). V was pared by 5 bases and J by 0 bases, with 5 bases between.

This TCR was sampled from a person aged 18-60 years who received the Ad26.COV2.S COVID-19 vaccine or a placebo. V and J are TRBV3-1 (or the pseudogene TRBV3-2) and TRBJ2-1; D uncertain. Material: peripheral blood, obtained in a trial of Ad26.COV2.S vaccine versus placebo. The CDR3 here is CASSSLSYNEQFF. CDR3 nucleotide sequence: TGTGCCAGCAGCTCGCTCTCCTACAATGAGCAGTTCTTC.